These T cell receptor beta chains were read from a single sample in a study of blood T cell repertoires in COVID-19. The protocol was immunoSEQ multiplex PCR, while the TCRdb copy is restricted to in-frame clones and leaves out a portion. The sample consists of 120,000 or so clones, around nine tenths of them appearing once. The sample taken for sequencing was peripheral blood. The receptor set was obtained from a human donor in a cohort sampled during active COVID-19. CDR3s include the opening cysteine and the closing phenylalanine or tryptophan. The order of the fields is clone size, CDR3 length, V gene, D gene, J gene, CDR3 DNA, CDR3 protein. A D gene is named only where the DNA matches it firmly. Not every row has a clone size; where given, it reads once, few, many or a size class.

clone_size: .
cdr3_length: 13
v_call: TRBV11-2
d_call: .
j_call: TRBJ2-5
cdr3_nt: TGTGCCAGCAGCTTAGCCCTCCGAGAGACCCAGTACTTC
cdr3_aa: CASSLALRETQYF

clone_size: .
cdr3_length: 15
v_call: TRBV2
d_call: .
j_call: TRBJ1-2
cdr3_nt: TGTGCCAGCAGTGGCACCGCAGGCTTGGTCTATGGCTACACCTTC
cdr3_aa: CASSGTAGLVYGYTF

clone_size: .
cdr3_length: 17
v_call: TRBV5-4
d_call: TRBD2
j_call: TRBJ2-3
cdr3_nt: TGTGCCAGCAGCTCGAAGGCTAGCGGGGTTAGCACAGATACGCAGTATTTT
cdr3_aa: CASSSKASGVSTDTQYF

clone_size: .
cdr3_length: 11
v_call: TRBV29-1
d_call: .
j_call: TRBJ2-7
cdr3_nt: TGCAGCGTTCGGGGCTCCTACGAGCAGTACTTC
cdr3_aa: CSVRGSYEQYF

clone_size: .
cdr3_length: 17
v_call: TRBV10-1
d_call: .
j_call: TRBJ1-1
cdr3_nt: TGCGCCAGCTGTACCGAAGCTAGGAGGTGGGAGAACACTGAAGCTTTCTTT
cdr3_aa: CASCTEARRWENTEAFF

clone_size: .
cdr3_length: 17
v_call: TRBV7-9
d_call: TRBD2
j_call: TRBJ2-1
cdr3_nt: TGTGCCACTCTTCCTGGGGTCGGCGGGAGTCTCTACAATGAGCAGTTCTTC
cdr3_aa: CATLPGVGGSLYNEQFF

clone_size: once
cdr3_length: 15
v_call: TRBV6-5
d_call: .
j_call: TRBJ1-5
cdr3_nt: TGTGCCAGCAGCCGGACAGTTTATAGCAATCAGCCCCAGCATTTT
cdr3_aa: CASSRTVYSNQPQHF

clone_size: .
cdr3_length: 15
v_call: TRBV21-1
d_call: .
j_call: TRBJ1-5
cdr3_nt: TGTGCCAGCAGCCTAGGACAGAAGAAAAATCAGCCCCAGCATTTT
cdr3_aa: CASSLGQKKNQPQHF

clone_size: .
cdr3_length: 15
v_call: TRBV7-6
d_call: .
j_call: TRBJ2-3
cdr3_nt: TGTGCCAGCAGCTCGGGAGCCACCCCATCAGATACGCAGTATTTT
cdr3_aa: CASSSGATPSDTQYF

clone_size: .
cdr3_length: 14
v_call: TRBV7-9
d_call: .
j_call: TRBJ1-3
cdr3_nt: TGTGCCAGCAGCTACGGCGGGTCTGGAAACACCATATATTTT
cdr3_aa: CASSYGGSGNTIYF

clone_size: .
cdr3_length: 15
v_call: TRBV27
d_call: TRBD2
j_call: TRBJ2-1
cdr3_nt: TGTGCCAGCAGACCTAGCGGAAGCTCCTACAATGAGCAGTTCTTC
cdr3_aa: CASRPSGSSYNEQFF

clone_size: .
cdr3_length: 14
v_call: TRBV14
d_call: .
j_call: TRBJ2-7
cdr3_nt: TGTGCCAGCAGCCAAGTGACCGGGGGCTACGAGCAGTACTTC
cdr3_aa: CASSQVTGGYEQYF

clone_size: .
cdr3_length: 13
v_call: TRBV2
d_call: TRBD1
j_call: TRBJ2-7
cdr3_nt: TGTGCCAGCAGCCGGGACAGGGTGAACGAGCAGTACTTC
cdr3_aa: CASSRDRVNEQYF

clone_size: .
cdr3_length: 14
v_call: TRBV3-1/TRBV3-2
d_call: TRBD1
j_call: TRBJ2-7
cdr3_nt: TGTGCCAGCAGCCAATGGGACAGAATCTACGAGCAGTACTTC
cdr3_aa: CASSQWDRIYEQYF

clone_size: .
cdr3_length: 14
v_call: TRBV3-1/TRBV3-2
d_call: .
j_call: TRBJ2-1
cdr3_nt: TGTGCCAGCAGCCAAGATGTAATCAGGAATGAGCAGTTCTTC
cdr3_aa: CASSQDVIRNEQFF

clone_size: .
cdr3_length: 15
v_call: TRBV28
d_call: TRBD1
j_call: TRBJ1-4
cdr3_nt: TGTGCCAGCAGTTTCGAGACAGGGGGTGATGAAAAACTGTTTTTT
cdr3_aa: CASSFETGGDEKLFF

clone_size: .
cdr3_length: 15
v_call: TRBV28
d_call: .
j_call: TRBJ1-3
cdr3_nt: TGTGCCAGCAGCATAAGACAGCTCTCTGGAAACACCATATATTTT
cdr3_aa: CASSIRQLSGNTIYF